This TCR beta chain was captured by sequencing in a study of CD8+ T cells in alopecia areata. Study summary: Treatment comprised oral tofacitinib, 5 to 10 mg twice daily, in treated patients.

This clone occurred a few times. The antigen is not known. RNA, once extracted, was reverse transcribed into cDNA for use as the sequencing template. Repertoires were generated with immunoSEQ multiplex PCR, while TCRdb's copy carries only in-frame clones and drops some. Here the sample spans 150,000 to 200,000 clones, 60% being singletons. Trimming removed 0 bases from V and 4 bases from J, with 5 bases in between. The CDR3 covers 13 residues. Looked up from germline, CDR1 is SGDLS and CDR2 is YYNGEE. Noted treatment: oral pan-JAK inhibitor, 5-10 mg twice daily. Peripheral blood and lesional scalp punch biopsies came from alopecia areata patients. Study results and limitations: Throughout tofacitinib, many expanded lesional clones continued to persist in scalp and blood.

This sample comprised CD4+ T cells sorted from blood, obtained at week 24, from a patient treated with tofacitinib. The chain carries TRBV9 and TRBJ1-3, with D unclear. The TCR was taken from a human donor with alopecia areata. The CDR3 loop reads CASSVATGNTIYF. CDR3 DNA sequence: TGTGCCAGCAGCGTAGCAACCGGAAACACCATATATTTT.